At least ten counts were recorded for the clone carrying this T cell receptor beta chain. This sample is drawn from a study of T-cell memory formation after mild COVID-19. Trimming took 7 bases from V and 8 from J, leaving 21 bases between them. CDR3 length: 15 amino acids. In TCRdb, the 5' RACE reads were re-called with MiXCR into one record per CDR3 protein. This sample carries fewer than 700,000 distinct CDR3 sequences, 18% of them seen once, and the ten largest clones take approximately 12%. This receptor was taken from an adult woman who had mild COVID-19 (a few samples of this study predate the infection). Cell type and time point are not known. The specimen was PBMCs or a T cell subset sorted from them (not recorded which). This chain joins TRBV12-3 or TRBV12-4 and TRBJ2-1, with D possibly matching TRBD2 (6 bases). CDR3 nucleotide sequence: TGTGCCAGCATGAAGCAGGCGGGAAGATTGGATGAGCAGTTCTTC. The encoded protein is CASMKQAGRLDEQFF.